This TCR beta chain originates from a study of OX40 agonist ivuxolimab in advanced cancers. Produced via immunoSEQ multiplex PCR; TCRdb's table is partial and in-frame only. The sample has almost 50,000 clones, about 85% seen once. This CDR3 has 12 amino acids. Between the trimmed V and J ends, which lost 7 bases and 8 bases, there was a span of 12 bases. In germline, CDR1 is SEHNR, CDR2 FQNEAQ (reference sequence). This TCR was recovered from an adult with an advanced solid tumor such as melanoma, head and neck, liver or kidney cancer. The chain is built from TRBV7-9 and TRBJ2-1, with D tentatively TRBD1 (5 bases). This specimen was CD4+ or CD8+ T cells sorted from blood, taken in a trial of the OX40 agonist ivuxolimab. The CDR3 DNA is TGTGCCAGCACGCAGGGTTGGGATGAGCAGTTCTTC. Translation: CASTQGWDEQFF. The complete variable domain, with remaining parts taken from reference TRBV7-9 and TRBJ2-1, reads DTGVSQNPRHKITKRGQNVTFRCDPISEHNRLYWYRQTLGQGPEFLTYFQNEAQLEKSRLLSDRFSAERPKGSFSTLEIQRTEQGDSAMYLCASTQGWDEQFFGPGTRLTVL.